This T cell receptor beta chain came from a study of CD8 T cells in ankylosing spondylitis. Study-wide points: Made up of eight highly homologous variants, a TCR beta motif appeared characteristic of ankylosing spondylitis blood.

This clonotype came up a few times. Its target is unknown. MiXCR was run by TCRdb on the 5' RACE reads, yielding one entry per CDR3 protein. Of roughly 140,000 distinct CDR3 sequences in the sample, 40% to 50% were seen once. The origin of this receptor is a male donor with ankylosing spondylitis. Sample: synovial fluid, either unsorted or a sorted T cell fraction (not recorded which).

CDR3 bases: TGTGCCAGCAGCTTGCTGACTAGCGGGGGGGGAGATTACAATGAGCAGTTCTTC. Its protein is CASSLLTSGGGDYNEQFF. The genes are TRBV5-5 and TRBJ2-1; TRBD2 agrees at 14 bases. In germline, CDR1 is SGHKS, CDR2 YYEKEE (reference sequence). The V and J ends lost 1 base and 4 bases, in that order; junction bases with no gene match: 7. CDR3 length: 18 amino acids.